The 23 T cell receptor beta chains listed next were all sequenced from one sample in a study of vaccination and CD4 T cells after COVID-19. Treatment denoted: roughly nine-day PBMC culture with coronavirus spike peptide pools or control peptides (ViraFEST assay). Their target antigens are unknown. Sequenced with the Oncomine TCR Beta short-read assay was DNA taken from cultured CD4+ T cells. MiXCR, applied by TCRdb to the PCR reads, yields one record per CDR3 protein. The sample holds 8,000 or so distinct CDR3 sequences, approximately 70% seen once. Sequencing used CD4+ T cells from blood, cultured in vitro. Receptors were obtained from a human donor who had recovered from COVID-19.

The chain carries TRBV7-2 and TRBJ1-5; the D gene is possibly TRBD1 (5 bases). CDR1 SGHTA and CDR2 FQGNSA come from the germline V gene. CDR3 size: 15 residues. V lost 5 bases and J lost 5, with 16 bases in between. CDR3 DNA: TGTGCCAGCAGCGGGGGGGTGGGGTTCCATCAGCCCCAGCATTTT. Translating gives CASSGGVGFHQPQHF.

The chain carries TRBV6-2 or TRBV6-3 and TRBJ2-2; D may be TRBD2 (6 bases). In germline, CDR1 is MNHEY, CDR2 SVGEGT. The CDR3 has 15 amino acids. V lost 3 bases and J 7 bases, leaving 15 bases between the germline ends. Written as DNA, the CDR3 is TGTGCCAGCAGTTATGGGGGATCGGGAGACGGGGAGCTGTTTTTT. As protein: CASSYGGSGDGELFF.

Notes on this clonotype: Given a much more abundant clone one base away, this may be a read error. J is TRBJ2-2 and V is TRBV4-1; possible D gene TRBD1, 6 bases. The germline V gene has CDR1 MGHRA and CDR2 YSYEKL. The CDR3 has 15 amino acids. The DNA for the CDR3 is TGCCCCAGCGAACCGGGACATTCGAACACCGGGGAGCTGTTTTTT. This encodes CPSEPGHSNTGELFF.

J is TRBJ1-5 and V is TRBV6-1; the D gene is possibly TRBD1 (5 bases). The V and J ends lost 4 bases and 0 bases respectively, with 10 bases between them. The CDR3 extends over 15 amino acids. The germline V gene has CDR1 MNHNS and CDR2 SASEGT. CDR3 protein: CASSVQEHSNQPQHF. The CDR3 DNA reads as TGTGCCAGCAGTGTACAGGAGCATAGCAATCAGCCCCAGCATTTT.

The genes are TRBV6-2 or TRBV6-3 and TRBJ2-4; TRBD2 aligns across 7 bases. Germline V gene lookup returns CDR1 MNHEY and CDR2 SVGEGT. The CDR3 extends over 18 amino acids. V shed 6 bases and J 0 bases; nucleotides not matched to a gene: 14. Here the CDR3 reads CASRPASKTSLAKNIQYF. CDR3 sequence (DNA): TGTGCCAGCAGGCCTGCCTCGAAGACTAGCCTAGCCAAAAACATTCAGTACTTC.

The J gene is TRBJ2-5, the V gene TRBV11-3; no firm D call. V gave up 5 bases and J gave up 4 bases, with 8 bases separating them. The CDR3 totals 12 residues. Germline loops: CDR1 SGHNT, CDR2 YENEEA. As DNA, the CDR3 is TGTGCCAGCAGCCCAGGCTCAGAGACCCAGTACTTC. It specifies CASSPGSETQYF.

This clonotype turned up a few times. This chain uses TRBV6-1 with TRBJ1-2; D not certain. The CDR3 has 15 amino acids. Trimming left V 6 bases short and J 8 bases short, with 22 bases between. Germline V gives CDR1 MNHNS, CDR2 SASEGT. The CDR3 loop reads CASSLTSFTLEGYTF. The CDR3 DNA reads TGTGCCAGCAGCCTCACCAGCTTTACCTTGGAGGGCTACACCTTC.

Only one count was recorded for this clonotype. The V call is TRBV20-1, the J call TRBJ1-2, with 7 bases that match TRBD1. Germline CDR1 and CDR2: DFQATT and SNEGSKA (reference sequence). The junction had 2 bases not matched to a gene; V was cut back by 5 bases and J by 2 bases. CDR3 length: 12 residues. CDR3 DNA: TGCAGTGCTGCGACAGGGAACTATGGCTACACCTTC. Translation: CSAATGNYGYTF.

The J gene is TRBJ1-6, the V gene TRBV7-8, with 7 bases that match TRBD1. CDR1 and CDR2 from the germline V gene are SGHVS and FQNEAQ. The CDR3 sequence is 15 residues long. The V gene end was trimmed by 4 bases and the J gene end by 3 bases; junction bases not matched to a gene: 3. The CDR3 DNA sequence: TGTGCCAGCAGCTCCGGGACAGTCTATAATTCACCCCTCCACTTT. This encodes CASSSGTVYNSPLHF.

V gene TRBV6-1 combines with J gene TRBJ1-5; TRBD1 is a possible D gene (6 bases). Germline V gene lookup returns CDR1 MNHNS and CDR2 SASEGT. The V end was cut by 7 bases, the J end by 3 bases, with 13 bases between. The length of the CDR3 is 14 residues. In DNA, the CDR3 is TGTGCCAGCAACTACAGGGTTAACAATCAGCCCCAGCATTTT. Translating it yields CASNYRVNNQPQHF.

This clonotype has more than one count but fewer than ten. This chain joins TRBV5-1 and TRBJ2-5; 13 bases are a match to TRBD2. Germline values: CDR1 SGHRS, CDR2 YFSETQ. The CDR3 consists of 19 residues. Trimming took 3 bases from V and 0 from J; bases not matched to a gene: 11. CDR3 bases: TGCGCCAGCAGCTCACCTGGACTAGCGGGGGCCGCGTACCAAGAGACCCAGTACTTC. Translated: CASSSPGLAGAAYQETQYF.

This clonotype appeared a few times. Written as DNA, the CDR3 is TGTGCCAGCAGTCCGCTGGGACAGGCGGTCTCCTACGAGCAGTACTTC. This encodes CASSPLGQAVSYEQYF. V and J are TRBV27 and TRBJ2-7; TRBD1 matches 8 bases. CDR3 length: 16 amino acids. Germline V lookup: CDR1 MNHEY, CDR2 SMNVEV (reference sequence). Losses at the gene ends were 5 bases for V and 0 bases for J; bases not matched to a gene: 9.

This chain joins TRBV27 and TRBJ1-4; a possible D gene is TRBD1 (5 bases). Trimming removed 6 bases at V and 7 bases at J, with 15 bases between. The CDR3 is 14 amino acids. The germline V gene encodes CDR1 MNHEY and CDR2 SMNVEV (reference sequence). In DNA, the CDR3 is TGTGCCAGCAGACTGTCGGGGCGGGGTGAAAAACTGTTTTTT. This encodes CASRLSGRGEKLFF. The full variable domain, rest sourced from reference TRBV27 and TRBJ1-4, is EAQVTQNPRYLITVTGKKLTVTCSQNMNHEYMSWYRQDPGLGLRQIYYSMNVEVTDKGDVPEGYKVSRKEKRNFPLILESPSPNQTSLYFCASRLSGRGEKLFFGSGTQLSVL.

The genes are TRBV11-2 and TRBJ2-5; D call uncertain. The CDR3 spans 16 residues. Germline CDR1 is SGHAT and CDR2 is FQNNGV. Trimming stripped 1 base from V and 4 bases from J, with 16 bases between. The CDR3 DNA reads as TGTGCCAGCAGCTTAGGGGGTGTAGGGTCGTCAGAGACCCAGTACTTC. Protein sequence: CASSLGGVGSSETQYF. Drawing the rest from reference TRBV11-2 and TRBJ2-5, the complete variable domain is EAGVAQSPRYKIIEKRQSVAFWCNPISGHATLYWYQQILGQGPKLLIQFQNNGVVDDSQLPKDRFSAERLKGVDSTLKIQPAKLEDSAVYLCASSLGGVGSSETQYFGPGTRLLVL.

The chain joins TRBV6-1 to TRBJ1-2, with 8 positions matching TRBD1. The CDR3 is 15 amino acids. Germline-derived CDR1 and CDR2 are MNHNS and SASEGT. The ends lost 7 bases at V and 4 bases at J; junction bases unmatched: 11. This chain's CDR3 is CASTRQGQNFYGYTF. Written as DNA, the CDR3 is TGTGCCAGCACCCGACAGGGGCAGAATTTCTATGGCTACACCTTC.

The V call is TRBV28, the J call TRBJ2-2; no clear D gene. V was clipped by 3 bases and J by 7 bases, with 6 bases between them. The CDR3 is made up of 12 amino acids. Germline CDR1 is MDHEN and CDR2 is SYDVKM. This CDR3 reads CASSFLSGELFF. The CDR3 nucleotides are TGTGCCAGCAGTTTCCTGAGCGGGGAGCTGTTTTTT.

V and J are TRBV7-3 and TRBJ2-1; D may be TRBD1 (6 bases). V gave up 2 bases and J gave up 7 bases, with 12 bases separating them. Germline values: CDR1 SGHTA, CDR2 FQGTGA. The CDR3 is 14 amino acids. The CDR3 here is CASSLEGVRNEQFF. In DNA, the CDR3 is TGTGCCAGCAGCTTAGAGGGGGTCCGAAATGAGCAGTTCTTC.

The V and J genes are TRBV7-3 and TRBJ1-1; 7 bases agree with TRBD1. J lost 4 bases, V lost 5 bases, and 10 bases had no gene match. The germline CDR1 and CDR2 sequences are SGHTA and FQGTGA. The CDR3 sequence is 15 residues long. In DNA form, the CDR3 reads TGTGCCAGCAGCCCCAGACAGGGACCGTTCACTGAAGCTTTCTTT. It encodes CASSPRQGPFTEAFF.

The V call is TRBV7-8, the J call TRBJ2-7; TRBD2 aligns across 9 bases. The CDR3 contains 15 residues. After removal of 5 bases from V and 6 bases from J, the junction contained 11 bases not matched to a gene. Germline V gene lookup returns CDR1 SGHVS and CDR2 FQNEAQ. The CDR3 protein is CASSQGLAVPREQYF. Written as DNA, the CDR3 is TGTGCCAGCAGCCAGGGACTAGCCGTCCCCCGCGAGCAGTACTTC.

The chain uses TRBV6-5 and TRBJ1-2, with D uncertain. From germline, CDR1 is MNHEY and CDR2 SVGAGI. This CDR3 spans 19 amino acids. The V and J ends lost 0 bases and 0 bases respectively, with 20 bases between them. CDR3 bases: TGTGCCAGCAGTTACTCGAAGAGTCAAAGTGGGCCCTCTAACTATGGCTACACCTTC. Its translation: CASSYSKSQSGPSNYGYTF.

This clonotype is judged medium-sized. The V gene is TRBV24-1, the J gene TRBJ2-7; TRBD1 matches at 7 bases. V gave up 4 bases and J gave up 0 bases; unmatched junction bases: 11. The CDR3 length is 17 residues. CDR1 is KGHDR and CDR2 is SFDVKD in the germline V gene. This chain's CDR3 is CATSDPLPGQRSYEQYF. CDR3 nucleotide sequence: TGTGCCACCAGTGACCCGTTACCGGGACAGCGCTCCTACGAGCAGTACTTC.

The chain joins TRBV11-2 to TRBJ2-2; D gene ambiguous. V lost 4 bases to trimming and J lost 1 base, with 7 bases between them. CDR3 length equals 14 residues. CDR1 SGHAT and CDR2 FQNNGV come from the germline V gene. The CDR3, as DNA: TGTGCCAGCAGCTCCGCCCTGAACACCGGGGAGCTGTTTTTT. As protein: CASSSALNTGELFF.

The chain recombines TRBV19 with TRBJ2-1; 11 positions agree with TRBD1. With 10 bases clipped from V and 9 bases from J, the junction kept 11 bases outside the gene matches. This CDR3 region has 14 residues. The germline V gene has CDR1 LNHDA and CDR2 SQIVND (reference sequence). The CDR3 region is CATRRTGGEGEQFF. The CDR3, as DNA: TGTGCCACCAGACGGACAGGGGGCGAGGGTGAGCAGTTCTTC.